The next 10 T cell receptor beta chains were all read from a single sample in a study of blood T cell repertoires in COVID-19. The data were produced by immunoSEQ multiplex PCR, yet TCRdb's version contains in-frame clones alone and is incomplete. The sample lists more than 150,000 clones; 75% to 90% were seen once. Material for sequencing was peripheral blood. All receptors come from a man between 65 and 85 years old with active or convalescent COVID-19.

The CDR3: CASSRGTAYEQYF. The DNA of the CDR3 is TGTGCCAGCAGCCGCGGGACAGCCTACGAGCAGTACTTC. The chain couples TRBV3-1 (or the pseudogene TRBV3-2) to TRBJ2-7, with D tentatively TRBD1 (7 bases). The ends were cut back, 4 bases at V and 2 bases at J, with 9 bases in the middle. Germline loops: CDR1 LGHDT, CDR2 YNNKEL (reference sequence). The CDR3 loop spans 13 amino acids.

The V call is TRBV7-9, the J call TRBJ2-3, with TRBD2 as a possible D gene (7 bases). This CDR3 comprises 18 residues. V was shortened by 5 bases and J by 0 bases, with 21 bases between the two germline ends. Per germline, CDR1 SEHNR and CDR2 FQNEAQ (reference sequence). CDR3 bases: TGTGCCAGCAGCACTCCCGGGAGGACAGAGCCTAGCACAGATACGCAGTATTTT. It encodes CASSTPGRTEPSTDTQYF. Based on the CDR3 plus reference TRBV7-9 and TRBJ2-3, the full variable domain is DTGVSQNPRHKITKRGQNVTFRCDPISEHNRLYWYRQTLGQGPEFLTYFQNEAQLEKSRLLSDRFSAERPKGSFSTLEIQRTEQGDSAMYLCASSTPGRTEPSTDTQYFGPGTRLTVL.

The rearrangement joins TRBV18 to TRBJ2-1; 8 nucleotides line up with TRBD2. V shed 1 base, J shed 8 bases, and the junction held 10 bases outside the gene matches. In germline, CDR1 is KGHSH, CDR2 LQKENI. CDR3 length: 16 amino acids. This CDR3 reads CASSPRGGGRRDEQFF. The CDR3, as DNA: TGTGCCAGCTCACCACGCGGCGGGGGGCGCCGTGATGAGCAGTTCTTC. Looking up the rest from reference TRBV18 and TRBJ2-1 gives the full variable domain: NAGVMQNPRHLVRRRGQEARLRCSPMKGHSHVYWYRQLPEEGLKFMVYLQKENIIDESGMPKERFSAEFPKEGPSILRIQQVVRGDSAAYFCASSPRGGGRRDEQFFGPGTRLTVL.

The J gene is TRBJ2-1, the V gene TRBV6-1; 7 bases are a match to TRBD2. Germline values: CDR1 MNHNS, CDR2 SASEGT. There are 14 residues in the CDR3. Germline trimming cut 3 bases from V and 5 bases from J; bases unmatched to any gene: 4. CDR3 in amino acids: CASSELAGDNEQFF. The DNA for the CDR3 is TGTGCCAGCAGTGAGTTGGCGGGAGACAATGAGCAGTTCTTC.

As to this clone: Within the sample, other DNA sequences also encode this same CDR3. The CDR3 region is CATSDPRGSGANVLTF. DNA of the CDR3: TGTGCCACCAGTGACCCGAGAGGCTCTGGGGCCAACGTCCTGACTTTC. The chain carries TRBV24-1 and TRBJ2-6; D unclear. CDR3 size: 16 residues. V lost 4 bases, J lost 0 bases, and 9 bases lay in between. Germline lookup yields CDR1 KGHDR and CDR2 SFDVKD.

The chain couples TRBV7-9 to TRBJ1-2; D is unclear. Between the trimmed V and J ends, which lost 1 base and 4 bases, there was a span of 13 bases. The CDR3 runs 15 residues. Germline values: CDR1 SEHNR, CDR2 FQNEAQ (reference sequence). As DNA, the CDR3 is TGTGCCAGCAGCTTAGAGGGAGTGGCAGGCTATGGCTACACCTTC. Protein product: CASSLEGVAGYGYTF.

The J gene is TRBJ2-7, the V gene TRBV12-2; the D call of TRBD1 is as the table states it, not checked on the DNA. TRBV12-2 is termed a pseudogene. The CDR3 runs to 16 residues. The CDR3 region is CASRLGDRDSLYEQYF. In DNA form, the CDR3 reads TGTGCAAGTCGCCTAGGCGACCGGGACAGCCTCTACGAGCAGTACTTC.

CDR3 loop: CASSLPVPEDGYTF. Here the CDR3 DNA reads TGTGCCAGCAGCTTACCGGTCCCGGAGGATGGCTACACCTTC. This chain links TRBV7-9 with TRBJ1-2; D uncertain. Per the germline V gene, CDR1 is SEHNR and CDR2 is FQNEAQ (reference sequence). The CDR3 length is 14 residues. V shed 2 bases and J shed 6 bases, with 13 bases lying between them.

This clone showed up just once. The chain links TRBV28 to TRBJ2-2; 7 bases line up with TRBD1. Germline CDR1 is MDHEN and CDR2 is SYDVKM. Unmatched junction bases numbered 2, after V lost 6 bases and J lost 1 base. The CDR3 consists of 14 residues. Here the CDR3 DNA reads TGTGCCAGCAGCCGGACAGGGAACACCGGGGAGCTGTTTTTT. Its translation is CASSRTGNTGELFF. Full variable domain (remainder filled in from reference TRBV28 and TRBJ2-2): DVKVTQSSRYLVKRTGEKVFLECVQDMDHENMFWYRQDPGLGLRLIYFSYDVKMKEKGDIPEGYSVSREKKERFSLILESASTNQTSMYLCASSRTGNTGELFFGEGSRLTVL.

The V and J genes are TRBV28 and TRBJ2-7, with D possibly matching TRBD1 (6 bases). The V end lost 6 bases, the J end lost 3 bases, and 18 bases lay between the germline ends. Germline CDR1 is MDHEN and CDR2 is SYDVKM. The CDR3 contains 15 residues. This chain's CDR3 is CASRQQGPFSYEQYF. The CDR3 bases are TGTGCCAGCAGACAACAGGGTCCCTTTAGCTACGAGCAGTACTTC.